Given below is one T cell receptor (beta chain) in context. Its antigen is not yet known. Per-base quality was not reported, and no clone a single base away is much larger than it. Participants in the prospective study were enrolled through a virtual design, were aged about 18 to 90 years, and lived in under 25 United States geographic areas. In the prospective study, participants were assigned to cohorts based on the clinical history participants reported in a screening survey and a study questionnaire. Recovered participants in ImmuneRACE Cohort 3 were defined as having two consecutive negative NP/OP PCR tests, clearance from a healthcare professional, or resolution of symptoms. Each participant in the prospective study had whole blood, serum and a nasopharyngeal or oropharyngeal swab collected by mobile phlebotomists. Over a roughly 2-month period, participants in the prospective study had the option of providing additional blood draws and questionnaires. Prospective study blood samples were shipped either frozen or at room temperature before DNA extraction.

The immunoSEQ Assay, a bias-controlled multiplex PCR, was used to amplify TCRbeta CDR3 regions from genomic DNA. The original methods were these. Within the assay, amplification of reference gene primers was used to estimate how many nucleated cells each sample contained. Sequence reads were collapsed and filtered to measure the absolute abundance of every unique TCRbeta CDR3 rearrangement. For each sample, productive Simpson clonality was calculated by taking the square root of Simpson's diversity index across productive rearrangements. As stored in TCRdb, this immuneACCESS dataset retains in-frame rearrangements with V and J assigned. A fraction of the clones does not appear; measured against another copy, unresolved V genes explain less than half of the discrepancy, and the remainder lacks a known reason. The V and J calls and the clone size are those of that table, but D and trimming were determined from the DNA. Present in this sample are about 180,000 clones, roughly 88% of which were seen just once. Of the sample, around 15% is held by the ten largest clones.

V is trimmed back by 0 bases and J by 5 bases, and the junction contains 6 bases that no gene match accounts for. The CDR3 starts with the cysteine, ends with the phenylalanine, and has 16 residues. This entry keeps only the CDR3 DNA: 48 bases, framed from base 1. From the germline V gene, CDR1 is SGHRS and CDR2 is YFSETQ. This entry is derived from a study of blood T cell repertoires in COVID-19 (dated by TCRdb to about 2020). For the study in its entirety: Samples covering the acute and convalescent phases of COVID-19 were provided by collaborators in the United States, Italy and Spain. The material from the prospective study consisted of cDNA or gDNA derived from T cells, B-cell-depleted T cells, or PBMCs. Deeply sampled blood TCRbeta repertoires from subjects exposed to, actively infected with, or recovered from COVID-19 were included in the dataset. The repertoires were released in a freely available public database intended as a resource for research on the immune response to SARS-CoV-2. The samples were drawn from the first 160 participants of the ongoing ImmuneRACE study and from some 1,300 subjects provided by 6 global collaborators. Nearly every sample came with metadata listing a de-identified subject ID, COVID-19 status, age in years and sex. Where available, HLA class I and class II types were obtained from metadata supplied by the sample provider rather than from assay-based typing. What the research found in general, with its limitations: How much clinical and demographic metadata was included differed by source and by participant, and the metadata was provided uncurated.

In this chain, TRBV5-1 is recombined with TRBJ1-3; the junction holds 9 bases that match TRBD1. The source material was PBMCs or T cells enriched from blood (not recorded which). This clonotype originated in a man between 45 and 60 years old who had recovered from COVID-19. The CDR3 sequence is CASSLGGTGQRNTIYF. The bases are TGCGCCAGCAGCTTGGGCGGGACAGGGCAGAGAAACACCATATATTTT.